The clone carrying this T cell receptor (beta chain) showed up just once. The data belong to a study of CD8 T cells in Susac syndrome. An amount of RNA that ranged from roughly 0.45 to 1 ug was reverse transcribed with random hexamers. Multiplex PCR with immunoSEQ amplified the TCR beta CDR3 across 54 Vbeta and 13 Jbeta. Each CDR3 protein gets one entry after TCRdb re-called the immunoSEQ multiplex PCR reads with MiXCR. The sample lists fewer than 200,000 distinct CDR3 sequences; roughly 90% were seen once. Germline V gene sequence: CDR1 SGHAT, CDR2 FQDESV (reference sequence). The CDR3 covers 22 residues. V gave up 1 base and J gave up 0 bases; unmatched junction bases: 15.

The V and J genes are TRBV11-1 and TRBJ2-1; 13 bases are shared with TRBD2. The TCR originated in a human donor with Susac syndrome. The sequenced sample was CD4+ T cells from PBMCs. The CDR3 spells CASSLGRRGLAGPKSSYNEQFF. The CDR3 region has the DNA TGTGCCAGCAGCTTAGGGCGAAGGGGACTAGCGGGACCCAAGAGCTCCTACAATGAGCAGTTCTTC.